The present TCR beta chain was sequenced within a study of response to subunit inactivated influenza vaccine. TCRdb analysed the RT-PCR reads with MiXCR anew, one entry per CDR3 protein. The sample comprises about 610,000 distinct CDR3 sequences, around 15% of which are singletons, and over 8.5% rests with the top ten. This clonotype was seen a few times. CDR3 length: 16 residues. Germline V gives CDR1 SEHNR, CDR2 FQNEAQ (reference sequence). The ends were cut back, 1 base at V and 3 bases at J, with 13 bases in the middle. This sequence was found in a man aged 50 or older who received an inactivated influenza vaccine. V is TRBV7-9 and J is TRBJ2-1; the D gene could be TRBD1 or TRBD2 (5 bases each). This material consisted of PBMCs from blood, taken less than 13 days after vaccination. The CDR3 loop reads CASSLETMGDYNEQFF. The CDR3, as DNA: TGTGCCAGCAGCTTAGAAACTATGGGGGACTACAATGAGCAGTTCTTC.